This T cell receptor (beta chain) originates from a study of CD8 T cell repertoires and HIV-1 epitope variants. Across the study: Control wells had CMV/EBV/flu peptides, negative Ebola AY9, or no peptide. Separate from the cultures, 1M uncultured T cells served as baseline. T cells were cultured for less than eleven days with cytokines added on days 3 and 7.

Produced via immunoSEQ multiplex PCR; TCRdb's table is partial and in-frame only. This table holds thousands of clones, 67% found once. This clone was seen a handful of times. The antigen remains unidentified. The receptor comes from a male donor with HIV. The specimen sequenced was cultured CD8+ T cells derived from PBMCs.

In nucleotides, the CDR3 is TGTGCCAGCAGCGCCGGGTCCTCTGGAAACACCATATATTTT. Its protein product is CASSAGSSGNTIYF. The chain combines TRBV11-3 with TRBJ1-3; D not certain. Germline loops: CDR1 SGHNT, CDR2 YENEEA. V lost 5 bases and J 0 bases, leaving 8 bases between the germline ends. This CDR3 spans 14 amino acids.